This record looks at one T cell receptor (beta chain) sequence and its context. Its antigen target is currently unknown. Per-base qualities were not stored, and no clone one base away is much larger. Participants in the prospective study were enrolled through a virtual design, were aged about 18 to 89 years, and lived in roughly 26 United States geographic areas. In the prospective study, cohorts were assigned on the basis of participant-reported clinical history obtained from a screening survey and a study questionnaire. Each participant in the prospective study had whole blood, serum and a nasopharyngeal or oropharyngeal swab collected by mobile phlebotomists. Over a roughly 2-month period, participants in the prospective study had the option of providing additional blood draws and questionnaires. Prospective study blood samples were shipped either frozen or at room temperature before DNA extraction.

The immunoSEQ Assay, a bias-controlled multiplex PCR, was used to amplify TCRbeta CDR3 regions from genomic DNA. Per the original workflow: Nucleated cell counts per sample were estimated from amplification of reference gene primers within the assay. To quantify the absolute abundance of each unique TCRbeta CDR3 rearrangement, sequence reads were collapsed and filtered. For each sample, productive Simpson clonality was calculated as the square root of Simpson's diversity index across productive rearrangements. This is the immuneACCESS table as TCRdb keeps it, with only in-frame sequences that have V and J called. A part of the clones is gone; compared with another copy, unresolved V genes explain less than half, and the rest is unexplained. Clonal size and the V and J genes are those of that table, whereas D and trimming came from the DNA. The sample has more than 250,000 clones on record, around 90% of them singletons. The ten most abundant clones make up 1.7% of the sample.

The entry originates in a study of blood T cell repertoires in COVID-19 (dated by TCRdb to 2018 to 2020). About the full investigation: Samples from collaborators originated in the United States, Italy and Spain and spanned both the acute and convalescent phases of COVID-19. The dataset comprised deeply sampled blood TCRbeta repertoires from subjects exposed to, actively infected with, or recovered from COVID-19. Where available, HLA class I and class II types were taken from metadata supplied by the sample provider and were not determined by assay-based typing. Sample metadata almost always included a de-identified subject ID, COVID-19 status, age in years and sex. The repertoires were released in a freely available public database intended as a resource for research on the immune response to SARS-CoV-2. The prospective study material was composed of cDNA or gDNA derived from T cells, B-cell-depleted T cells, or PBMCs. Samples were obtained from the ongoing ImmuneRACE study (first 160 participants) and from approximately 1,200 subjects provided by 6 global collaborators.

The CDR3, from cysteine to phenylalanine, totals 13 residues. Only the CDR3 DNA stays, 39 bases, in frame from base 1. CDR1 and CDR2 were assigned from the germline V gene (reference sequence) as SEHNR and FQNEAQ. The junction carries 12 bases between V and J, which are trimmed by 5 bases and 5 bases respectively. What the research found in general, with its limitations: The amount of clinical and demographic metadata varied by source and participant and was provided uncurated.

The V and J segments used are TRBV7-9 and TRBJ1-1, with the D gene uncertain. This TCR came from a woman aged 18-35 years with acute COVID-19. The sequenced sample consisted of PBMCs or T cells enriched from blood (not recorded which). The DNA sequence follows: TGTGCCAGCAGCCCACAGAGTGGTACTGAAGCTTTCTTT. It translates to CASSPQSGTEAFF.